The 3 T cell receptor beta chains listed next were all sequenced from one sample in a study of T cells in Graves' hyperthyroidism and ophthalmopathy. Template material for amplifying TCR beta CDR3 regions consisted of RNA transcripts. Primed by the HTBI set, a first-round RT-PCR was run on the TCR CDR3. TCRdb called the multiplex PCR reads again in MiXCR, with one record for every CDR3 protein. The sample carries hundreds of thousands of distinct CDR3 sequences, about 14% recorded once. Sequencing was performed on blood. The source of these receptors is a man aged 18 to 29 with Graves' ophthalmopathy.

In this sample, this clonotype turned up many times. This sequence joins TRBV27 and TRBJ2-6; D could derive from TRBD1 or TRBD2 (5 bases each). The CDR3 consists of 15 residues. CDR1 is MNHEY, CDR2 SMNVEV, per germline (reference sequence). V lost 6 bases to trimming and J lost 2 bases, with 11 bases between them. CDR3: CASSRGPTGANVLTF. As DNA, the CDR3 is TGTGCCAGCAGCCGGGGACCTACTGGGGCCAACGTCCTGACTTTC. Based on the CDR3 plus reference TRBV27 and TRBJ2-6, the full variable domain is EAQVTQNPRYLITVTGKKLTVTCSQNMNHEYMSWYRQDPGLGLRQIYYSMNVEVTDKGDVPEGYKVSRKEKRNFPLILESPSPNQTSLYFCASSRGPTGANVLTFGAGSRLTVL.

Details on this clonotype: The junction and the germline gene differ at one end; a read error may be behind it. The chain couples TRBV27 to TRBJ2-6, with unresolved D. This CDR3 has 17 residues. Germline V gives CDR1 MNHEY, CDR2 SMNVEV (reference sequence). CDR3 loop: CAGSFQLYGHGANVLTF. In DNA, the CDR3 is TGTGCCGGCAGCTTCCAGCTTTACGGTCATGGGGCCAACGTCCTGACTTTC.

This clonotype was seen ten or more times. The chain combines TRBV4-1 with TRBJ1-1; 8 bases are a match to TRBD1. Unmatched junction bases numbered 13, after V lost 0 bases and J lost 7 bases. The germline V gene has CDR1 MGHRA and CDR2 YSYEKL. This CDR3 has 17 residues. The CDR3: CASSQDSGKTGENEAFF. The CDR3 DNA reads TGCGCCAGCAGCCAAGACTCGGGAAAGACAGGGGAGAATGAAGCTTTCTTT.